This TCR beta chain was identified during a study of CD4 T cells in relation to SARS-CoV-2 and coronaviruses. Study as a whole: Shared crossreactive spike epitopes were mapped to their HLA restriction. Study-level findings and limits: Roughly 65% of donors had memory CD4+ clonotypes crossrecognizing SARS-CoV-2 and common cold coronavirus spike.

CD4+ T cells from unexposed donors were obtained before the COVID-19 pandemic (2011-2018). With respect to this clone: The antigen is undetermined.

Uncultured naive and memory CD4+ T cells supplied DNA for deep TCR-beta sequencing. Profiling relied on immunoSEQ multiplex PCR, and the TCRdb table lists in-frame clones only, not all of them. Of more than 50,000 clones in the sample, 75% to 90% were seen once. J was trimmed by 0 bases and V by 1 base; bases with no gene match: 4. Germline V gene data show CDR1 as SNHLY and CDR2 as FYNNEI. The CDR3 is made up of 16 amino acids. This TCR was sampled from a human donor in good health. The chain combines TRBV2 with TRBJ2-3; 7 bases align to TRBD1. What was sequenced was memory CD4+ T cells from PBMCs. CDR3 sequence: CASSEGDRPSTDTQYF. CDR3 nucleotides: TGTGCCAGCAGTGAAGGGGACAGACCTAGCACAGATACGCAGTATTTT.